This T cell receptor (beta chain) was identified in a study of T cells in localized non-small cell lung cancer. Overall study results and limits: Without multi-region sequencing, intratumor heterogeneity could not be excluded. Adjacent uninvolved lung tissue had the highest T cell clonality, exceeding tumor.

TCRdb keeps only in-frame clones here, not all; method: immunoSEQ multiplex PCR. The table records over 30,000 clones, more than 75% of them present only once. As to this clone: Its antigen is currently unknown.

The germline V gene encodes CDR1 MNHNS and CDR2 SASEGT. The CDR3 contains 14 residues. V lost 10 bases, J lost 2 bases, and 14 bases lay in between. The sequence came from a male donor at least 60 years old with stage III lung adenocarcinoma. This specimen was peripheral blood, taken before any cancer treatment. The rearrangement joins TRBV6-1 to TRBJ2-2; D is undetermined. The CDR3 DNA follows: TGTGCCATCCTTGGACGTACTAACACCGGGGAGCTGTTTTTT. Its protein product is CAILGRTNTGELFF.